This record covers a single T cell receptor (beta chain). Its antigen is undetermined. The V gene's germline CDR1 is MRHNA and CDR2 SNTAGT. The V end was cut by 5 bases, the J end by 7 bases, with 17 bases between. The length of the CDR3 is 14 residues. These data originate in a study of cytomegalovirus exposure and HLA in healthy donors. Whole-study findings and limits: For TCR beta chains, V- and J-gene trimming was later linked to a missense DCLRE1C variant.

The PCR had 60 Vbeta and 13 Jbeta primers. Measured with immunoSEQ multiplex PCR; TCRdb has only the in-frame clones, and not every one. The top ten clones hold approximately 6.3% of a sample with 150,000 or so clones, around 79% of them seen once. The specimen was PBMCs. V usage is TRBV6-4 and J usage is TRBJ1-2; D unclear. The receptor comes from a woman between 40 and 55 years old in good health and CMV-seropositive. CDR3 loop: CASSLTSGVGGYTF. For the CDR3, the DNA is TGTGCCAGCAGTCTGACAAGTGGCGTTGGTGGCTACACCTTC.